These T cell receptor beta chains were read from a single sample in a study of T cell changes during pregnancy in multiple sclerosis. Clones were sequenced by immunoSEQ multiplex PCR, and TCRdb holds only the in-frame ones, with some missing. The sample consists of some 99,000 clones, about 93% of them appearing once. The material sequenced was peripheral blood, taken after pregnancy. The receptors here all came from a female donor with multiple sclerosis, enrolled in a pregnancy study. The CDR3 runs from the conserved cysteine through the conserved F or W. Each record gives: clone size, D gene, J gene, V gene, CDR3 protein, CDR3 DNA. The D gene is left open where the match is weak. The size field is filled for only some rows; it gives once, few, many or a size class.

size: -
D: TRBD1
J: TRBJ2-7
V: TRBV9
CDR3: CASSAGTAHEQYF
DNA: TGTGCCAGCAGCGCCGGGACAGCTCACGAGCAGTACTTC

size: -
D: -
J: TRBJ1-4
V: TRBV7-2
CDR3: CASSLDWGGKMKKLFF
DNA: TGTGCCAGCAGCTTAGACTGGGGGGGGAAGATGAAAAAACTGTTTTTT

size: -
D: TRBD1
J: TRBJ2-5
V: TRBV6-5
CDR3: CASSQTGGEKTQYF
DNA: TGTGCCAGCAGTCAGACAGGGGGCGAGAAGACCCAGTACTTC

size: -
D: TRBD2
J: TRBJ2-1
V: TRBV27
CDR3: CASRRESAYNEQFF
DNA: TGTGCCAGCAGGCGGGAGAGCGCCTACAATGAGCAGTTCTTC

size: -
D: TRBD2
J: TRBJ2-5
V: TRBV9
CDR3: CASSVGGGRTSKETQYF
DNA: TGTGCCAGCAGCGTAGGCGGCGGGAGGACCTCGAAAGAGACCCAGTACTTC

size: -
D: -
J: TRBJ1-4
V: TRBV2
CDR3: CASSPGMTNEKLFF
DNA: TGTGCCAGCAGTCCAGGGATGACTAATGAAAAACTGTTTTTT

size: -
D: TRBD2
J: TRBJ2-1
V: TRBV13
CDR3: CASSLGGSGRDEQFF
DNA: TGTGCCAGCAGCTTAGGAGGTAGCGGGAGAGATGAGCAGTTCTTC

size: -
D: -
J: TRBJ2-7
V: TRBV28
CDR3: CASSPPTGSYEQYF
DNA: TGTGCCAGCAGTCCACCCACGGGAAGCTACGAGCAGTACTTC

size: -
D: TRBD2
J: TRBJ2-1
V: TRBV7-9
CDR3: CASGRLAGEVNNEQFF
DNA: TGTGCCAGCGGCCGACTAGCGGGAGAGGTGAATAATGAGCAGTTCTTC

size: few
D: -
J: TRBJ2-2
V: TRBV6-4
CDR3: CASSEGDTGELFF
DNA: TGTGCCAGCAGTGAAGGGGACACCGGGGAGCTGTTTTTT

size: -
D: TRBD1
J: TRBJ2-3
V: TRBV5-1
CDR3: CASSLGQGQQSADTQYF
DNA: TGCGCCAGCAGCTTAGGACAGGGTCAACAATCTGCAGATACGCAGTATTTT

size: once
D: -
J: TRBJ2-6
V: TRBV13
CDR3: CASSAYLANVLTF
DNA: TGTGCCAGCAGCGCCTACTTGGCCAACGTCCTGACTTTC

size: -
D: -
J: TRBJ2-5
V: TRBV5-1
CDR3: CASSLEMGAGETQYF
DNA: TGCGCCAGCAGCTTGGAAATGGGGGCAGGGGAGACCCAGTACTTC

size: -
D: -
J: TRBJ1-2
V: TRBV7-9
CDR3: CASSFRENYGYTF
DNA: TGTGCCAGCAGCTTTAGGGAGAACTATGGCTACACCTTC

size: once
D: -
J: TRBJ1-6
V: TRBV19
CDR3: CATSGIDNSPLHF
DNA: TGTGCCACTTCGGGGATCGATAATTCACCCCTCCACTTT

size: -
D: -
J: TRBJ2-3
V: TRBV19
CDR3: CASSANLGLNPTDTQYF
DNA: TGTGCCAGTAGTGCCAACCTCGGACTGAATCCCACAGATACGCAGTATTTT

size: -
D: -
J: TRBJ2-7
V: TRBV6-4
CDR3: CASRTTTYPDRRKSYEQYF
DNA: TGTGCCAGCAGAACCACGACGTATCCTGACAGGAGAAAATCCTACGAGCAGTACTTC

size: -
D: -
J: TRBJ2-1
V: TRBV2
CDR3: CASPAKRDTPRNEQFF
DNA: TGTGCCAGCCCGGCGAAACGGGACACGCCGCGAAATGAGCAGTTCTTC

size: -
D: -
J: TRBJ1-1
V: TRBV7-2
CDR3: CASSFDTLNTEAFF
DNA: TGTGCCAGCAGCTTTGACACCTTGAACACTGAAGCTTTCTTT

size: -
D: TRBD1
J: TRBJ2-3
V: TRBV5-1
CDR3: CASSRNRGDTQYF
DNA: TGCGCCAGCAGCCGGAACAGGGGAGATACGCAGTATTTT

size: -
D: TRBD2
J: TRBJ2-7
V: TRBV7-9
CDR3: CASSSYGLAASSYEQYF
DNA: TGTGCCAGCAGCTCGTACGGACTAGCCGCCAGCTCCTACGAGCAGTACTTC

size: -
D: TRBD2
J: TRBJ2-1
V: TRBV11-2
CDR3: CASSPGLANEQFF
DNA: TGTGCCAGTAGCCCAGGACTAGCGAATGAGCAGTTCTTC

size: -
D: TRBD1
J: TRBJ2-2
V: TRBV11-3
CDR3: CASSLVGTANTGELFF
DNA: TGTGCCAGCAGCTTAGTAGGGACAGCCAACACCGGGGAGCTGTTTTTT

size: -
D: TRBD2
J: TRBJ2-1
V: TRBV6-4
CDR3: CASSELGLAGGPGDNEQFF
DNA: TGTGCCAGCAGCGAATTGGGACTAGCGGGAGGGCCGGGGGACAATGAGCAGTTCTTC

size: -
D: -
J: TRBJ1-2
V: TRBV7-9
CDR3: CASSLGTSTYYGYTF
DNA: TGTGCCAGCAGTTTGGGGACTTCTACCTACTATGGCTACACCTTC

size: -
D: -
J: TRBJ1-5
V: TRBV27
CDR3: CASSLAGFQPQHF
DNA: TGTGCCAGCAGTTTAGCGGGATTTCAGCCCCAGCATTTT

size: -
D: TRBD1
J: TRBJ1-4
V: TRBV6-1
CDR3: CASSVRGDRGDEKLFF
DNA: TGTGCCAGCAGTGTTAGGGGGGACAGGGGAGATGAAAAACTGTTTTTT

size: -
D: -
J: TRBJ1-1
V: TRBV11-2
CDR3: CASSLMGDIRRTEAFF
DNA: TGTGCCAGCAGCTTAATGGGGGACATTCGGCGGACTGAAGCTTTCTTT

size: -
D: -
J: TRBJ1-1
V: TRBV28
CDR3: CASSSGQPNTEAFF
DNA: TGTGCCAGCAGTTCCGGACAGCCGAACACTGAAGCTTTCTTT

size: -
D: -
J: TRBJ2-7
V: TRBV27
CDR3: CASSLRGATYEQYF
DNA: TGTGCCAGCAGTCTTCGGGGGGCTACCTACGAGCAGTACTTC